This TCR beta chain was sequenced for a study of blood T cell repertoires in COVID-19 (dated by TCRdb to the early 2020s). In the study overall: The collaborator samples originated in the United States, Italy and Spain and spanned the acute and convalescent phases of COVID-19. The dataset comprised deeply sampled blood TCRbeta repertoires from subjects exposed to, actively infected with, or recovered from COVID-19. The samples were drawn from two sources: the first 160 participants of the ongoing ImmuneRACE study, and 950 to 1,500 subjects contributed by 6 global collaborators. The material from the prospective study consisted of cDNA or gDNA derived from T cells, B-cell-depleted T cells, or PBMCs. Where available, HLA class I and class II types were taken from metadata supplied by the sample provider and were not determined by assay-based typing. The repertoires were released in a freely available public database intended as a resource for research on the immune response to SARS-CoV-2. The sample metadata nearly always contained a de-identified subject ID, COVID-19 status, age in years and sex. Study-level results and caveats: Clinical and demographic metadata were provided uncurated, with the amount varying by source and participant.

Collaborating institutions collected whole blood in K2EDTA tubes following their own protocols. For TCRbeta analysis, collaborator samples were shipped as frozen whole blood, as isolated PBMCs, or as DNA extracted from either sample type. The immunoSEQ Assay, a bias-controlled multiplex PCR, was used to amplify TCRbeta CDR3 regions from genomic DNA. The original pipeline was this. Within the assay, amplification of reference gene primers was used to estimate how many nucleated cells each sample contained. Sequence reads were collapsed and filtered to measure the absolute abundance of every unique TCRbeta CDR3 rearrangement. For each sample, productive Simpson clonality was calculated by taking the square root of Simpson's diversity index across productive rearrangements. TCRdb re-hosts the immuneACCESS table, in-frame sequences only. Its copies lack some clones; in the studies checked, an unresolved V gene accounts for under half of them, and the cause for the rest is not known. V and J calls and clone size are given by that table; D and trimming were obtained from the DNA. Across this sample there are under 50,000 clones, with roughly 85% seen only once. Nearly 10% of the sample goes to the ten largest clones.

Note on this clone: Its antigen remains undetermined. Base qualities were left out, and no much larger clone turns up one base away.

Inclusive of the bounding cysteine and phenylalanine, the CDR3 is 12 residues long. Of the read, only the CDR3 DNA is kept; its 36 bases are in frame from base 1. V gives up 0 bases and J gives up 8 bases, and the segment between their germline ends measures 8 bases. Per the germline V gene (reference sequence), GTSNPN is the CDR1 and SVGIG is the CDR2. Sequenced: peripheral blood. This clonotype was obtained from a human donor in a cohort sampled during active COVID-19. The sequence joins TRBV30 to TRBJ2-1; the best D guess is TRBD2, with 5 bases matching. The nucleotide sequence reads as follows: TGTGCCTGGAGTGTAGGAGGTCATGAGCAGTTCTTC. This gives the protein CAWSVGGHEQFF.